This TCR beta chain was captured by sequencing in a study of cytomegalovirus exposure and HLA in healthy donors. Study summary: The 120 validation repertoires used the same platform as the roughly 700 first-cohort repertoires (as reported by a later analysis).

General study points: Associated with cytomegalovirus, according to the listing, were 150 to 200 TCR beta chains.

Germline V gene lookup returns CDR1 SGHTA and CDR2 FQGNSA. Between the trimmed V and J ends, which lost 6 bases and 4 bases, there was a span of 10 bases. There are 13 residues in the CDR3. Donors were drawn from the approximately 120-subject validation cohort, separate from the approximately 670-subject first cohort. In regard to this clone: Its specificity is unknown.

Data came from immunoSEQ multiplex PCR; TCRdb stores just in-frame clones and leaves some out. The table records more than 250,000 clones, just over 85% of them present only once. This rearrangement joins TRBV7-2 to TRBJ2-1, with TRBD1 as a possible D gene (5 bases). What was sequenced was PBMCs. The clonotype originates from a woman aged 18 to 35 in good health and CMV-seronegative. The CDR3 protein is CASRSGAYNEQFF. The CDR3 DNA reads TGTGCCAGCAGATCTGGGGCTTACAATGAGCAGTTCTTC.